Below, 22 T cell receptor beta chains from the same sample are listed, as sequenced in a study of post-analysis software for immune sequencing data. Study findings and constraints: Relative to controls, patients had roughly five TRBV segments at higher frequency, with TRBV5-6, TRBV5-1 and TRBV20-1 among these.

These TCRs' antigens remain unknown. Incorporated into the TCR beta cDNA libraries were unique molecular identifiers, which served to reduce PCR and sequencing biases. One entry per CDR3 protein results from TCRdb running MiXCR on the PCR reads. Of roughly 730,000 distinct CDR3 sequences in the sample, roughly 29% were seen once. The sequencing input was blood. The receptors were sampled from a girl aged 5-17 years with multiple sclerosis.

This clonotype was seen a single time. Mismatch with germline at one junction end may stem from a read error. V is TRBV2 and J is TRBJ2-3; no firm D call. Germline V gene lookup returns CDR1 SNHLY and CDR2 FYNNEI. The CDR3 is 15 amino acids. CDR3 amino acids: CASSPGPDRTDTLYF. In DNA form, the CDR3 reads TGTGCCAGCAGTCCGGGCCCAGACCGCACAGATACGCTGTATTTT.

This clonotype turned up a few times. The chain employs TRBV20-1 and TRBJ2-3; 10 nucleotides line up with TRBD2. The length of the CDR3 is 15 residues. CDR1 is DFQATT, CDR2 SNEGSKA, per germline (reference sequence). V lost 3 bases and J lost 4; bases outside the gene matches: 7. Here the CDR3 reads CSASNLLAGADTQYF. The CDR3 DNA sequence: TGCAGTGCTAGTAATCTGCTAGCGGGAGCAGATACGCAGTATTTT.

This clonotype was counted ten times or more. This sequence joins TRBV29-1 and TRBJ2-1; D is undetermined. V lost 4 bases and J 5 bases, leaving 9 bases between the germline ends. The CDR3 consists of 12 residues. In germline, CDR1 is SQVTM, CDR2 ANQGSEA. The CDR3 reads CSVVMVHNEQFF. As DNA, the CDR3 is TGCAGCGTTGTGATGGTTCACAATGAGCAGTTCTTC.

This clonotype was counted between two and nine times. The chain is built from TRBV15 and TRBJ2-1; tentatively, D is TRBD1 (5 bases). CDR1 is LNHNV and CDR2 is YYDKDF in the germline V gene (reference sequence). The CDR3 covers 15 residues. V shed 0 bases and J shed 7 bases, with 13 bases lying between them. The CDR3 is CATSRDRQGGNEQFF. As DNA, the CDR3 is TGTGCCACCAGCAGAGATCGGCAGGGTGGGAATGAGCAGTTCTTC.

The rearrangement uses TRBV29-1 and TRBJ1-1, with a weak D call TRBD1 (5 bases). Germline V gene sequence: CDR1 SQVTM, CDR2 ANQGSEA. The CDR3 covers 11 residues. Trimming left V 4 bases short and J 9 bases short, with 12 bases between. For the CDR3, the DNA is TGCAGCGTTGCCAGGGATGAAAAAGCTTTCTTT. Residues: CSVARDEKAFF. The variable domain in full, with the rest retrieved from reference TRBV29-1 and TRBJ1-1, is SAVISQKPSRDICQRGTSLTIQCQVDSQVTMMFWYRQQPGQSLTLIATANQGSEATYESGFVIDKFPISRPNLTFSTLTVSNMSPEDSSIYLCSVARDEKAFFGQGTRLTVV.

Comments on this clonotype: This is likely a read error, given that the CDR3 carries no conserved phenylalanine or tryptophan at its end. No DNA is shown, since the ends of the CDR3 on it are uncertain; the CDR3 is the one TCRdb lists. This chain links TRBV7-2 with TRBJ2-1; the table's D gene call, TRBD2, was not cross checked with the DNA. Germline V CDR1 and CDR2: SGHTA, FQGNSA. The CDR3 totals 16 residues, both ends included. Here the CDR3 reads CASSLGRASNGYTFGS.

The genes are TRBV27 and TRBJ2-7, with D perhaps TRBD2 (5 bases). This CDR3 is built from 15 residues. Trimming shortened V by 1 base and J by 0 bases, and 10 bases separated the two germline ends. Germline V gene data show CDR1 as MNHEY and CDR2 as SMNVEV (reference sequence). CDR3 sequence: CASSLFLGGSYEQYF. CDR3 DNA sequence: TGTGCCAGCAGTTTATTTCTAGGAGGCTCCTACGAGCAGTACTTC.

This clonotype came up many times. V gene TRBV4-3 combines with J gene TRBJ2-3, with D unclear. From germline, CDR1 is LGHNA and CDR2 YSLEER. Trimming took off 4 bases at V and 4 bases at J, with 15 bases between the two ends. The length of the CDR3 is 15 residues. CDR3 sequence: CASSPRVGSSDTQYF. As DNA, the CDR3 is TGCGCCAGCAGCCCCCGCGTGGGATCGTCAGATACGCAGTATTTT.

The rearrangement links TRBV20-1 to TRBJ1-3; D gene ambiguous. The CDR3 runs 13 residues. CDR1 is DFQATT, CDR2 SNEGSKA, per germline (reference sequence). The CDR3 sequence: CSFPGEGGNTIYF. The CDR3 nucleotides read TGCAGCTTCCCCGGGGAGGGTGGAAACACCATATATTTT.

About this clonotype itself: Compared with germline, one end of the junction differs, possibly owing to a read error. The chain uses TRBV28 and TRBJ2-4, with 8 bases lining up with TRBD2. The CDR3 runs 16 residues. Looked up from germline, CDR1 is MDHEN and CDR2 is SYDVKM. CDR3 in amino acids: CASSPHGRGARNIQYF. CDR3 nucleotide sequence: TGTGCCAGCAGTCCTCACGGGCGGGGGGCCAGAAACATTCAGTACTTC.

The rearrangement links TRBV10-3 to TRBJ2-3; the D is unclear. This CDR3 region has 14 residues. Trimming removed 6 bases at V and 2 bases at J, with 12 bases between. The V gene's germline CDR1 is ENHRY and CDR2 SYGVKD. The CDR3 spells CAISQARNTDTQYF. CDR3 bases: TGTGCCATCAGCCAGGCTCGGAACACAGATACGCAGTATTTT.

This clonotype was counted only a few times. V usage is TRBV20-1 and J usage is TRBJ1-2; possible D gene TRBD1, 5 bases. V dropped 1 base and J dropped 5 bases, with 11 bases sitting between them. There are 13 residues in the CDR3. The germline V gene has CDR1 DFQATT and CDR2 SNEGSKA (reference sequence). This chain's CDR3 is CSARGLGEYGYTF. The CDR3 nucleotides are TGCAGTGCTAGAGGGCTAGGGGAGTATGGCTACACCTTC.

The chain recombines TRBV11-2 with TRBJ2-1, with TRBD2 matching 12 bases. The CDR3 has 18 residues. Germline V CDR1 and CDR2: SGHAT, FQNNGV. Trimming took 5 bases from V and 5 from J; bases not matched to a gene: 13. This CDR3 reads CASSRDRLLAGGDNEQFF. The DNA for the CDR3 is TGTGCCAGCAGCCGAGACAGACTACTAGCGGGAGGTGACAATGAGCAGTTCTTC.

This clonotype has ten or more counts. The rearrangement uses TRBV6-5 and TRBJ2-7; 7 positions agree with TRBD1. The J segment lost 2 bases and the V segment lost 5 bases, leaving 9 bases of the junction unmatched. The CDR3 covers 15 residues. The germline gives CDR1 MNHEY, CDR2 SVGAGI. The CDR3 sequence: CASSRGQFPPYEQYF. As DNA, the CDR3 is TGTGCCAGCAGTCGGGGACAGTTTCCCCCCTACGAGCAGTACTTC.

This clonotype was detected once. V is TRBV7-9 and J is TRBJ2-1; 10 bases align to TRBD2. Germline V gene lookup returns CDR1 SEHNR and CDR2 FQNEAQ (reference sequence). V lost 5 bases, J lost 5 bases, and 9 bases stayed unmatched. The CDR3 runs 16 residues. The DNA of the CDR3 is TGTGCCAGCAGCGCCAAGCGGGGGGGCGGGGACAATGAGCAGTTCTTC. Amino acids: CASSAKRGGGDNEQFF.

The chain is built from TRBV19 and TRBJ1-2; D gene ambiguous. The CDR3 has 12 amino acids. Trimming stripped 5 bases from V and 6 bases from J, with 10 bases between. Germline loops: CDR1 LNHDA, CDR2 SQIVND (reference sequence). The CDR3 nucleotides are TGTGCCAGTAGTTACGGAGACGATGGCTACACCTTC. It is translated as CASSYGDDGYTF.

V is TRBV20-1 and J is TRBJ2-2; maybe TRBD2 (5 bases). V gave up 1 base and J gave up 4 bases, with 10 bases separating them. This CDR3 spans 14 amino acids. Germline V CDR1 and CDR2: DFQATT, SNEGSKA (reference sequence). The CDR3 spells CSARVGAATGELFF. The CDR3 region has the DNA TGCAGTGCTAGAGTAGGAGCGGCCACCGGGGAGCTGTTTTTT.

The V call is TRBV9, the J call TRBJ2-3, with 11 nucleotides matching TRBD2. There are 16 residues in the CDR3. The J segment lost 1 base and the V segment lost 3 bases, leaving 4 bases of the junction unmatched. From germline, CDR1 is SGDLS and CDR2 YYNGEE. Here the CDR3 DNA reads TGTGCCAGCAGCGGGATTAGCGGGGGGGGCACAGATACGCAGTATTTT. Translated: CASSGISGGGTDTQYF.

In regard to this clonotype: Mismatch with germline at one junction end may stem from a read error. The J gene is TRBJ2-5, the V gene TRBV6-1; D possibly corresponds to TRBD2 (6 bases). The J call is in doubt because the DNA end fits TRBJ2-7 better. Per germline, CDR1 MNHNS and CDR2 SASEGT. The CDR3 consists of 14 residues. The CDR3 spells CASSKAGRGYEQYF. DNA of the CDR3: TGTGCCAGCAGTAAAGCCGGGCGGGGTTACGAGCAGTACTTC.

This clonotype was detected ten times or more. V is TRBV29-1 and J is TRBJ2-7, with D perhaps matching TRBD2 (5 bases). The CDR3 consists of 14 residues. Germline assignment: CDR1 SQVTM and CDR2 ANQGSEA. Deletions cut 5 bases from V and 4 bases from J, with 18 bases between. DNA for the CDR3: TGCAGCGTTTCTGGACTGGGCTACCTTTACGAGCAGTACTTC. Its protein product is CSVSGLGYLYEQYF.

This chain connects TRBV28 to TRBJ2-7, with D possibly called TRBD1 or TRBD2 (5 bases each). The germline V gene has CDR1 MDHEN and CDR2 SYDVKM. This CDR3 contains 13 residues. The V and J ends lost 5 bases and 2 bases respectively, with 10 bases between them. CDR3 in amino acids: CASSRGATYEQYF. The CDR3 nucleotides are TGTGCCAGCAGTAGAGGGGCCACCTACGAGCAGTACTTC.

The rearrangement joins TRBV12-3 or TRBV12-4 to TRBJ1-2; D not certain. The CDR3 totals 13 residues. V lost 3 bases to trimming and J lost 3 bases, with 8 bases between them. The CDR3 region is CASSLNNYYGYTF. The DNA for the CDR3 is TGTGCCAGCAGTTTGAACAACTACTATGGCTACACCTTC.